The next 32 T cell receptor beta chains were all read from a single sample in a study of T cell repertoires in cytomegalovirus infection. What these receptors recognize is not known. Using its own MiXCR run on the reads, TCRdb lists one record per CDR3 protein. The sample lists some 500,000 distinct CDR3 sequences, roughly a third occurring once. The sample consisted of cultured PBMCs, taken from culture after CMV antigen stimulation. These receptor sequences come from a human donor in good health (CMV status not recorded). Some clones in this sample may be carry-over from other donors' samples.

A few counts support this clonotype. The chain combines TRBV7-2 with TRBJ2-3; 7 positions agree with TRBD2. The germline CDR1 and CDR2 sequences are SGHTA and FQGNSA. J was trimmed by 4 bases and V by 0 bases; bases with no gene match: 4. The CDR3 sequence is 15 residues long. The CDR3 protein is CASSLAGGSADTQYF. The CDR3 coding sequence is TGTGCCAGCAGCTTAGCGGGAGGGAGCGCAGATACGCAGTATTTT.

The chain uses TRBV24-1 and TRBJ2-2; D may be TRBD1 (6 bases). The germline V gene has CDR1 KGHDR and CDR2 SFDVKD. This CDR3 region has 15 residues. Trimming shortened V by 7 bases and J by 2 bases, and 13 bases separated the two germline ends. For the CDR3, the DNA is TGTGCCACCAGGGACAGCCTAACAAACACCGGGGAGCTGTTTTTT. Translation: CATRDSLTNTGELFF.

The gene calls are TRBV28 and TRBJ1-5; tentatively, D is TRBD1 (5 bases). V was shortened by 7 bases and J by 4 bases, with 8 bases between the two germline ends. The V gene's germline CDR1 is MDHEN and CDR2 SYDVKM. This CDR3 region has 12 residues. DNA for the CDR3: TGTGCCAGCAACGACAGAAATCAGCCCCAGCATTTT. Its translation: CASNDRNQPQHF. Variable domain in full (rest from reference TRBV28 and TRBJ1-5): DVKVTQSSRYLVKRTGEKVFLECVQDMDHENMFWYRQDPGLGLRLIYFSYDVKMKEKGDIPEGYSVSREKKERFSLILESASTNQTSMYLCASNDRNQPQHFGDGTRLSIL.

The V and J genes are TRBV2 and TRBJ1-1, with no clear D. The ends were cut back, 3 bases at V and 7 bases at J, with 3 bases in the middle. CDR3 size: 10 residues. Germline CDR1 and CDR2: SNHLY and FYNNEI. The DNA for the CDR3 is TGTGCCAGCAGTGACCGTGAAGCTTTCTTT. Encoded protein: CASSDREAFF. The full variable domain, its missing parts supplied by reference TRBV2 and TRBJ1-1, is EPEVTQTPSHQVTQMGQEVILRCVPISNHLYFYWYRQILGQKVEFLVSFYNNEISEKSEIFDDQFSVERPDGSNFTLKIRSTKLEDSAMYFCASSDREAFFGQGTRLTVV.

This clonotype came up a few times. The CDR3 nucleotides read TGTGCCAGCAGCCCCCGATGGGGGGGCTACACCTTC. It specifies CASSPRWGGYTF. This sequence joins TRBV13 and TRBJ1-2; TRBD1 is a possible D gene (5 bases). With 5 bases removed from V and 8 bases from J, the gap between germline ends came to 12 bases. The CDR3 consists of 12 residues. CDR1 and CDR2 from the germline V gene are PRHDT and FYEKMQ (reference sequence).

This clonotype was found many times. The genes are TRBV7-3 and TRBJ2-2, with no clear D. Trimming stripped 3 bases from V and 5 bases from J, with 19 bases between. CDR3 size: 17 residues. Germline V gene lookup returns CDR1 SGHTA and CDR2 FQGTGA. CDR3 protein: CASSFDRERMMTGELFF. The CDR3 nucleotides read TGTGCCAGCAGCTTCGATCGTGAGAGGATGATGACCGGGGAGCTGTTTTTT.

V is TRBV6-2 or TRBV6-3 and J is TRBJ2-1; D remains ambiguous. Germline V lookup: CDR1 MNHEY, CDR2 SVGEGT. The CDR3 is 14 residues long. V gave up 7 bases and J gave up 6 bases, with 16 bases separating them. The CDR3 bases are TGTGCCAGCACCTTCCGCGCCCATCTCAATGAGCAGTTCTTC. Translated, it gives CASTFRAHLNEQFF.

This clonotype turned up a few times. The rearrangement uses TRBV9 and TRBJ2-7; TRBD2 is a possible D gene (6 bases). V was shortened by 0 bases and J by 0 bases, with 10 bases between the two germline ends. The CDR3 totals 15 residues. Germline V lookup: CDR1 SGDLS, CDR2 YYNGEE. Written as DNA, the CDR3 is TGTGCCAGCAGCGTAGGACTAGTCGGCTCCTACGAGCAGTACTTC. Amino acid sequence: CASSVGLVGSYEQYF.

This clonotype was counted at least ten times. In nucleotides, the CDR3 is TGTGCCAGCAGCCCCCAGAGCGGGACGACCGGGGAGCTGTTTTTT. This gives the protein CASSPQSGTTGELFF. The chain has TRBV7-2 and TRBJ2-2; 7 bases match TRBD2. V was clipped by 5 bases and J by 5 bases; unmatched bases: 8. The CDR3 runs 15 residues. Per the germline V gene, CDR1 is SGHTA and CDR2 is FQGNSA.

This clonotype was counted between two and nine times. The V gene is TRBV24-1, the J gene TRBJ2-1; possibly TRBD2 for D (6 bases). This CDR3 is built from 15 residues. Germline CDR1 reads KGHDR; CDR2 reads SFDVKD. Trimming removed 3 bases from V and 8 bases from J, with 16 bases in between. Written as DNA, the CDR3 is TGTGCCACCAGTGATCTTACGACTAGTAACTATGAGCAGTTCTTC. This sequence encodes CATSDLTTSNYEQFF.

The DNA for the CDR3 is TGTGCCAGCAGCCTAGCGGGAGTGCTGGATGAGCAGTTCTTC. It encodes CASSLAGVLDEQFF. The chain carries TRBV11-2 and TRBJ2-1, with TRBD2 identical over 10 bases. This CDR3 is built from 14 residues. Germline V gene lookup returns CDR1 SGHAT and CDR2 FQNNGV. After removal of 5 bases from V and 8 bases from J, the junction contained 6 bases not matched to a gene.

The rearrangement joins TRBV7-9 to TRBJ1-4; possible D gene TRBD1, 6 bases. The V end was cut by 4 bases, the J end by 7 bases, with 10 bases between. From germline, CDR1 is SEHNR and CDR2 FQNEAQ (reference sequence). CDR3 length equals 13 residues. The CDR3 nucleotides are TGTGCCAGCAGCTCACAGGGAGGTGAAAAACTGTTTTTT. Translated, it gives CASSSQGGEKLFF.

The V and J genes are TRBV9 and TRBJ1-2; TRBD1 matches at 7 bases. The CDR3 spans 15 residues. The J segment lost 3 bases and the V segment lost 3 bases, leaving 8 bases of the junction unmatched. Germline-derived CDR1 and CDR2 are SGDLS and YYNGEE. CDR3 DNA sequence: TGTGCCAGCAGCGCAAAGGGGGCGCGGGACTATGGCTACACCTTC. Translated, it gives CASSAKGARDYGYTF.

The rearrangement uses TRBV9 and TRBJ1-6, with 8 bases matching TRBD1. Germline V CDR1 and CDR2: SGDLS, YYNGEE. V gave up 1 base and J gave up 9 bases; unmatched junction bases: 3. The CDR3 is 14 amino acids. CDR3 sequence: CASSVTGGGSPLHF. The DNA of the CDR3 is TGTGCCAGCAGCGTAACAGGGGGTGGTTCACCCCTCCACTTT.

The V call is TRBV5-4, the J call TRBJ1-5; D not certain. Germline CDR1 SGHNT, CDR2 YYREEE (reference sequence). The CDR3 has 14 amino acids. The V gene lost 0 bases and the J gene lost 5 bases, with 9 bases spanning the gap. CDR3 protein: CASSLAGKDQPQHF. For the CDR3, the DNA is TGTGCCAGCAGCTTGGCGGGCAAGGATCAGCCCCAGCATTTT.

This clonotype was counted once. The V and J genes are TRBV9 and TRBJ2-1; D uncertain. CDR3 length: 13 residues. With 4 bases removed from V and 5 bases from J, the gap between germline ends came to 10 bases. Germline-derived CDR1 and CDR2 are SGDLS and YYNGEE. The CDR3 sequence: CASSQTAHNEQFF. The CDR3, as DNA: TGTGCCAGCAGCCAAACCGCGCACAATGAGCAGTTCTTC.

V is TRBV6-5 and J is TRBJ2-6, with D maybe TRBD1 (5 bases). CDR1 MNHEY and CDR2 SVGAGI come from the germline V gene. CDR3 size: 21 residues. Deletions cut 6 bases from V and 0 bases from J, with 27 bases between. The CDR3 sequence is CASSFVWGPSDYVSGANVLTF. The CDR3 nucleotides read TGTGCCAGCAGCTTCGTGTGGGGCCCGTCCGATTACGTCTCTGGGGCCAACGTCCTGACTTTC.

This chain links TRBV7-2 with TRBJ2-1; D ambiguous. CDR1 is SGHTA and CDR2 is FQGNSA in the germline V gene. V was clipped by 5 bases and J by 5 bases, with 7 bases between them. The CDR3 totals 12 residues. CDR3: CASSTKNNEQFF. CDR3 coding DNA: TGTGCCAGCAGCACGAAGAACAATGAGCAGTTCTTC. The full variable domain, with the rest looked up from reference TRBV7-2 and TRBJ2-1, is GAGVSQSPSNKVTEKGKDVELRCDPISGHTALYWYRQSLGQGLEFLIYFQGNSAPDKSGLPSDRFSAERTGGSVSTLTIQRTQQEDSAVYLCASSTKNNEQFFGPGTRLTVL.

Only a few counts were recorded for this clonotype. CDR3 sequence reads: CASSLTNRVDTEAFF. The CDR3 region has the DNA TGTGCCAGCAGTTTGACCAACAGGGTGGACACTGAAGCTTTCTTT. The rearrangement uses TRBV28 and TRBJ1-1, with D possibly being TRBD1 (6 bases). Trimming pared 3 bases from V and 3 bases from J, leaving 14 bases between. The germline CDR1 and CDR2 sequences are MDHEN and SYDVKM. The CDR3 has 15 amino acids.

This clonotype was counted only a few times. This sequence joins TRBV7-9 and TRBJ1-4; D is ambiguous. This CDR3 has 15 amino acids. V was pared by 2 bases and J by 5 bases, with 12 bases between. Germline-derived CDR1 and CDR2 are SEHNR and FQNEAQ (reference sequence). CDR3 sequence reads: CASSLPGRLNEKLFF. In DNA, the CDR3 is TGTGCCAGCAGCTTACCGGGCAGACTCAATGAAAAACTGTTTTTT.

The chain is built from TRBV15 and TRBJ2-4; D call uncertain. The length of the CDR3 is 15 residues. CDR1 and CDR2 from the germline V gene are LNHNV and YYDKDF (reference sequence). V was cut by 5 bases and J by 1 base, with 12 bases left in between. CDR3 DNA: TGTGCCACCAGCGGAGCGACCTTGGCCAAAAACATTCAGTACTTC. Its translation is CATSGATLAKNIQYF.

This clonotype showed up just once. This chain joins TRBV18 and TRBJ2-3, with D uncertain. V lost 5 bases, J lost 1 base, and 7 bases lay in between. CDR3 length: 13 amino acids. From germline, CDR1 is KGHSH and CDR2 LQKENI. The CDR3 DNA reads as TGTGCCAGCTCAGTCCTCGGCACAGATACGCAGTATTTT. Translating gives CASSVLGTDTQYF.

The rearrangement uses TRBV7-2 and TRBJ2-7, with unresolved D. This CDR3 is 16 amino acids long. Germline CDR1 is SGHTA and CDR2 is FQGNSA. Trimming cost V 1 base and J 2 bases, with 15 bases left between them. CDR3 nucleotide sequence: TGTGCCAGCAGCTTAGATGTCGGCGGAACACCCTACGAGCAGTACTTC. This encodes CASSLDVGGTPYEQYF. Looking up the rest from reference TRBV7-2 and TRBJ2-7 gives the full variable domain: GAGVSQSPSNKVTEKGKDVELRCDPISGHTALYWYRQSLGQGLEFLIYFQGNSAPDKSGLPSDRFSAERTGGSVSTLTIQRTQQEDSAVYLCASSLDVGGTPYEQYFGPGTRLTVT.

V usage is TRBV4-1 and J usage is TRBJ1-1, with TRBD1 identical over 10 bases. The CDR3 is made up of 16 amino acids. V shed 4 bases, J shed 0 bases, and the junction held 5 bases outside the gene matches. In germline, CDR1 is MGHRA, CDR2 YSYEKL. CDR3 sequence: CASSRGQGEVNTEAFF. The CDR3 nucleotides read TGCGCCAGCAGCCGCGGACAGGGGGAGGTGAACACTGAAGCTTTCTTT.

The table lists this clonotype with a few counts. J is TRBJ2-5 and V is TRBV7-8; a possible D gene is TRBD2 (5 bases). This CDR3 has 12 residues. The V gene lost 4 bases and the J gene lost 10 bases, with 13 bases spanning the gap. Germline-derived CDR1 and CDR2 are SGHVS and FQNEAQ. The CDR3 loop is CASSWASRDQYF. As DNA, the CDR3 is TGTGCCAGCAGCTGGGCTTCACGGGACCAGTACTTC.

A few counts support this clonotype. The chain carries TRBV19 and TRBJ2-1; 8 bases fit TRBD1. Germline V gene sequence: CDR1 LNHDA, CDR2 SQIVND (reference sequence). Germline trimming cut 6 bases from V and 4 bases from J; bases unmatched to any gene: 8. The CDR3 runs 15 residues. CDR3 nucleotide sequence: TGTGCCAGTAGCATACCCCGGGACAGGTACAATGAGCAGTTCTTC. This translates into CASSIPRDRYNEQFF.

J is TRBJ2-3 and V is TRBV7-9; 11 nucleotides agree with TRBD2. With 5 bases clipped from V and 4 bases from J, the junction kept 8 bases outside the gene matches. CDR3 length: 16 residues. CDR1 and CDR2 from the germline V gene are SEHNR and FQNEAQ (reference sequence). The CDR3 loop is CASSPPGTSGADTQYF. The CDR3 DNA follows: TGTGCCAGCAGCCCACCCGGGACTAGCGGCGCAGATACGCAGTATTTT.

This chain joins TRBV18 and TRBJ1-6; D ambiguous. V lost 2 bases, J lost 10 bases, and 12 bases lay in between. In germline, CDR1 is KGHSH, CDR2 LQKENI. The CDR3 extends over 14 amino acids. In nucleotides, the CDR3 is TGTGCCAGCTCACCAGTGGAGGGCGAGTCACCCCTCCACTTT. It encodes CASSPVEGESPLHF.

This clonotype was detected once. The genes are TRBV4-1 and TRBJ2-6, with 7 bases that match TRBD1. Germline CDR1 reads MGHRA; CDR2 reads YSYEKL. V gave up 1 base and J gave up 0 bases; unmatched junction bases: 6. This CDR3 spans 18 amino acids. The CDR3 sequence: CASSQVRDSLSGANVLTF. In DNA form, the CDR3 reads TGCGCCAGCAGCCAAGTCCGGGACAGCCTCTCTGGGGCCAACGTCCTGACTTTC.

This CDR3 is CASSQVAKFGAQYF. CDR3 DNA: TGCGCCAGCAGCCAAGTAGCAAAGTTCGGGGCCCAGTACTTC. The chain combines TRBV4-3 with TRBJ2-5; D is perhaps TRBD2 (5 bases). The CDR3 consists of 14 residues. CDR1 is LGHNA and CDR2 is YSLEER in the germline V gene. Trimming left V 1 base short and J 9 bases short, with 15 bases between.

The rearrangement joins TRBV28 to TRBJ2-5; no firm D call. This CDR3 has 13 residues. The V end lost 4 bases, the J end lost 2 bases, and 8 bases lay between the germline ends. The germline gives CDR1 MDHEN, CDR2 SYDVKM. The chain's CDR3 is CASSWSSQETQYF. For the CDR3, the DNA is TGTGCCAGCAGTTGGAGCAGTCAAGAGACCCAGTACTTC.

V and J are TRBV28 and TRBJ2-1; D possibly corresponds to TRBD2 (5 bases). Germline V gives CDR1 MDHEN, CDR2 SYDVKM. This CDR3 has 14 residues. Trimming stripped 2 bases from V and 5 bases from J, with 10 bases between. CDR3 in amino acids: CASSLSGTDNEQFF. In DNA form, the CDR3 reads TGTGCCAGCAGTTTAAGCGGCACCGACAATGAGCAGTTCTTC.